This TCR beta chain was identified during a study of post-analysis software for immune sequencing data. As concerns this clonotype: What it binds is unknown.

The CDR3 runs 16 residues. The germline V gene has CDR1 LGHNA and CDR2 YNFKEQ. V dropped 0 bases and J dropped 2 bases, with 14 bases sitting between them. Whole-study results and caveats: The five TRBV segments detected at higher frequency in patients than in controls included TRBV5-6, TRBV5-1 and TRBV20-1. A significant reduction in normalized Chao1 diversity was observed in multiple sclerosis patients versus controls. The authors found that F measure strongly co-clustered same-batch samples.

Unique molecular identifiers were built into the TCR beta cDNA libraries. The yield from around 1 to 10 million T cells was roughly 500,000 cDNA molecules in total. MiXCR, run by TCRdb on the PCR reads, gives a single entry per CDR3 protein. Of about 820,000 distinct CDR3 sequences detected, approximately 53% appear once; the ten largest clones hold approximately 4.5%. The specimen was blood. This sequence joins TRBV4-2 and TRBJ2-7; D perhaps matches TRBD2 (7 bases). The TCR was taken from a girl between 10 and 17 years old with multiple sclerosis. CDR3 sequence: CASSQDRTGRAYEQYF. In DNA, the CDR3 is TGTGCCAGCAGCCAAGATCGAACAGGGAGGGCCTACGAGCAGTACTTC.